The T cell receptor beta chain under discussion was sequenced for a study of T cell repertoires in cytomegalovirus infection. Study as a whole: CMV infection together with matching HLA type was indicated by public TCR beta signatures. Study-wide points: Cumulative public TCR beta family frequency identified carriers of CMV plus the relevant HLA.

There are many counts of this clonotype. No antigen is known for it. Each CDR3 protein is one row after TCRdb ran MiXCR on the reads. The sample carries about 130,000 distinct CDR3 sequences, more than 7% recorded once. Trimming took off 4 bases at V and 4 bases at J, with 21 bases between the two ends. The CDR3 contains 17 residues. The germline CDR1 and CDR2 sequences are KGHSH and LQKENI. The chain employs TRBV18 and TRBJ2-3; D may correspond to TRBD1 or TRBD2 (5 bases each). This clonotype was sampled from a human donor in good health (CMV status not recorded). Some clones in this sample may be carry-over from other donors' samples. The sample consisted of PBMCs. The CDR3 DNA reads TGTGCCAGCTCACAAGTACCGGGACGGCCGGAATCAGATACGCAGTATTTT. The encoded protein is CASSQVPGRPESDTQYF.